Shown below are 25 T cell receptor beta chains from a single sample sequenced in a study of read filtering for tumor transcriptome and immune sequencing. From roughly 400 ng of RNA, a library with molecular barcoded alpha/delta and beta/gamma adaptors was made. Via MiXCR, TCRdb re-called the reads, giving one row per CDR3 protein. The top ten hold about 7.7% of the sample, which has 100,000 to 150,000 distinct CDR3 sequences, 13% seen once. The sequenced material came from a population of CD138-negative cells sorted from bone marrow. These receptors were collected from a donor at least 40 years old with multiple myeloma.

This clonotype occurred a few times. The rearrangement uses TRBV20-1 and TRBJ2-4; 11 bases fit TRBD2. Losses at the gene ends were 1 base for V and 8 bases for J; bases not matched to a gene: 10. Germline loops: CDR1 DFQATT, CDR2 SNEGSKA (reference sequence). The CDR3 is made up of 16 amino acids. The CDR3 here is CSARGGLAAPKDIQYF. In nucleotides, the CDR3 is TGCAGTGCTAGAGGGGGACTAGCGGCGCCAAAAGACATTCAGTACTTC.

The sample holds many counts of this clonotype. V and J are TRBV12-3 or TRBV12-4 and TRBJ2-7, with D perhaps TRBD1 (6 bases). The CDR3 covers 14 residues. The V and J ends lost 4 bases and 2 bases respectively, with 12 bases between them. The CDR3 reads CASSSYGQPYEQYF. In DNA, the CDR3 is TGTGCCAGCAGTTCCTACGGACAGCCCTACGAGCAGTACTTC.

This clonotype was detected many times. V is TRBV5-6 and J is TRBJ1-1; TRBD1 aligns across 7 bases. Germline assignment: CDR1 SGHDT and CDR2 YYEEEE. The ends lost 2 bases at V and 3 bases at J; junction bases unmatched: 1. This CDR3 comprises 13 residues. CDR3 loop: CASSFTGDTEAFF. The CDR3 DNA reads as TGTGCCAGCAGCTTCACAGGGGACACTGAAGCTTTCTTT.

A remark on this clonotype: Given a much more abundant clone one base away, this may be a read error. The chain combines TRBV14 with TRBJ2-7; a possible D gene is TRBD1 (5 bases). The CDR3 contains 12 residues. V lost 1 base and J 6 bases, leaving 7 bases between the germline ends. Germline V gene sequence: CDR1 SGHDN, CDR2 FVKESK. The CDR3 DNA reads TGTGCCAGCAGCCAAGGTAGGGGCGAGCAGTACTTC. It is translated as CASSQGRGEQYF.

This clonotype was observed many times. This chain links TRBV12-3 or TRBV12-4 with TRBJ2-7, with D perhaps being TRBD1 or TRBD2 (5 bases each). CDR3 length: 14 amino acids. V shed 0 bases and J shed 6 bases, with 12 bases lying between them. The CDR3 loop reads CASSLAGTEREQYF. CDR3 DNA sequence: TGTGCCAGCAGTTTAGCCGGGACCGAACGCGAGCAGTACTTC.

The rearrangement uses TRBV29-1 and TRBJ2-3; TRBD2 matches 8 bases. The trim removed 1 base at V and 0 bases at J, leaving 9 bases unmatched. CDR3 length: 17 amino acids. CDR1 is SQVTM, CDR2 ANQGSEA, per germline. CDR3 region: CSVEGLVAGTSTDTQYF. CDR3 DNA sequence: TGCAGCGTTGAAGGTCTGGTAGCGGGAACTAGCACAGATACGCAGTATTTT.

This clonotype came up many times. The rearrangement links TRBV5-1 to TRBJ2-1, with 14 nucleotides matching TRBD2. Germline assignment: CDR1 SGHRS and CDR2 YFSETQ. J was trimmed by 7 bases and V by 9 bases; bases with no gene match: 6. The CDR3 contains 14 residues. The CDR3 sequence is CATSTSGRANEQFF. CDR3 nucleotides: TGCGCCACCTCGACTAGCGGGAGGGCAAATGAGCAGTTCTTC.

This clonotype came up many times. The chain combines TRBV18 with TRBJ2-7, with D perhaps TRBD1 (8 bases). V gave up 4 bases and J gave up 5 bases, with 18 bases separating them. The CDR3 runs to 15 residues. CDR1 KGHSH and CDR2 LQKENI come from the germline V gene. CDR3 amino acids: CASSLGQGLRDEQYF. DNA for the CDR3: TGTGCCAGCTCACTCGGACAGGGACTACGGGACGAGCAGTACTTC.

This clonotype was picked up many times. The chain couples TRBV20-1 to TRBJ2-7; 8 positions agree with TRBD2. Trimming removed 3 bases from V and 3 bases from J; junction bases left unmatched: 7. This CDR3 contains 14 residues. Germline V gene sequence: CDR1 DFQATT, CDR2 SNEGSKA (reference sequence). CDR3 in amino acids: CSASSTGLVYEQYF. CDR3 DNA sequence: TGCAGTGCTAGTTCGACGGGACTAGTCTACGAGCAGTACTTC.

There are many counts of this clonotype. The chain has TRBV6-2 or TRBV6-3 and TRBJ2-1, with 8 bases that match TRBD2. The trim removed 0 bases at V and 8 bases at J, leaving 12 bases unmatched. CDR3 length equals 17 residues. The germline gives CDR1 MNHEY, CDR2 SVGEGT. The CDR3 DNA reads TGTGCCAGCAGTTACTCAATTGGGACTAGTGTTGTCGATGAGCAGTTCTTC. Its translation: CASSYSIGTSVVDEQFF.

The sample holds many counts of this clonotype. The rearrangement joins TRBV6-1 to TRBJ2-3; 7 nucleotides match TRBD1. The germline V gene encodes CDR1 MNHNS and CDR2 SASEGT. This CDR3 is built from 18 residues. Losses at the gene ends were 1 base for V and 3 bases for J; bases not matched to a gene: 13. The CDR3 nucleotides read TGTGCCAGCAGTGAAGGTTTTTCCGACAGGGCTATGACAGATACGCAGTATTTT. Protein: CASSEGFSDRAMTDTQYF.

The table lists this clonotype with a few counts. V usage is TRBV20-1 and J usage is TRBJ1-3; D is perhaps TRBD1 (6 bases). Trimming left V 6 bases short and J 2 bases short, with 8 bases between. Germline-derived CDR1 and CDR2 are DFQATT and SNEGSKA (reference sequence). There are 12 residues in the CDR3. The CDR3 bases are TGCAGTGCCCGACAGGCTGGAAACACCATATATTTT. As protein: CSARQAGNTIYF.

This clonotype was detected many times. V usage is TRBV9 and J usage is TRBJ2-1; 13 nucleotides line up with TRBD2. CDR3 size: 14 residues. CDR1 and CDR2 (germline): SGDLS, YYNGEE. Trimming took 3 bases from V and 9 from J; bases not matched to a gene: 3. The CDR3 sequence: CASSGGLAGIEQFF. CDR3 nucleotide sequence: TGTGCCAGCAGCGGGGGACTAGCGGGAATTGAGCAGTTCTTC.

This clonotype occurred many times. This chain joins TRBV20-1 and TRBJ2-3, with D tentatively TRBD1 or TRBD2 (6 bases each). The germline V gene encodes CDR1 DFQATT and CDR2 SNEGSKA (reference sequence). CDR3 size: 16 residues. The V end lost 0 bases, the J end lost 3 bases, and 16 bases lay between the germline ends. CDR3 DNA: TGCAGTGCTAGAGAGCGGAGGGGGTCGTATACAGATACGCAGTATTTT. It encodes CSARERRGSYTDTQYF.

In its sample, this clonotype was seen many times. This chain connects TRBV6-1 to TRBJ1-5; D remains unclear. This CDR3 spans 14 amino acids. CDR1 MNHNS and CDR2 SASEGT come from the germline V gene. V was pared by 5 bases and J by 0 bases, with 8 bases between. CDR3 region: CASSPPTSNQPQHF. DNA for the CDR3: TGTGCCAGCAGTCCCCCGACTAGCAATCAGCCCCAGCATTTT.

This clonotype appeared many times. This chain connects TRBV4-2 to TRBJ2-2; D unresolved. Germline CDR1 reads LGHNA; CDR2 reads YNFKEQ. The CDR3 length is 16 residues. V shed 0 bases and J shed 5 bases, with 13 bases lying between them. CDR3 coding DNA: TGTGCCAGCAGCCAAGAGGAGCACACACTGACCGGGGAGCTGTTTTTT. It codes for CASSQEEHTLTGELFF.

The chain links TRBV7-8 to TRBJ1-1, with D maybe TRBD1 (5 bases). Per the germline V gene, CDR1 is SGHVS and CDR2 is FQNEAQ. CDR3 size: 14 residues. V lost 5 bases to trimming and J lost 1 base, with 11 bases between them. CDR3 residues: CASSPSTENTEAFF. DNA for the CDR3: TGTGCCAGCAGCCCCTCGACAGAGAACACTGAAGCTTTCTTT.

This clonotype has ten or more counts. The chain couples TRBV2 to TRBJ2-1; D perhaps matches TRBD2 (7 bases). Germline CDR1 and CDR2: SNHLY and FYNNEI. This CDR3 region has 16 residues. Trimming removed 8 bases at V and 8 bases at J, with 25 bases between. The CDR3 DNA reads TGTGCCAGCGGGGGGGCCGCGGGCTCACGATCCGATGAGCAGTTCTTC. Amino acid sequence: CASGGAAGSRSDEQFF.

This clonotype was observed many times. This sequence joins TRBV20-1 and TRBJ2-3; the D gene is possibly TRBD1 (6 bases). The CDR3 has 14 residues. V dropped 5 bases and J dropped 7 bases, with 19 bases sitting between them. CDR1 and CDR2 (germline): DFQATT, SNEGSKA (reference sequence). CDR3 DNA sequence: TGCAGTGCTCGGGCGTCCGGGACACGAAATACGCAGTATTTT. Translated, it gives CSARASGTRNTQYF.

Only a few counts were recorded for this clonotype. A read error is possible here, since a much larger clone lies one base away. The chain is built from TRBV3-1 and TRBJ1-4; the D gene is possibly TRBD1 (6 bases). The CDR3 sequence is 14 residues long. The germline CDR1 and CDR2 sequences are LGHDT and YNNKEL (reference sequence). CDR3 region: CASSPRGAVEKLVF. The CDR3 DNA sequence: TGTGCCAGCAGCCCCCGGGGGGCGGTCGAAAAACTGGTTTTT.

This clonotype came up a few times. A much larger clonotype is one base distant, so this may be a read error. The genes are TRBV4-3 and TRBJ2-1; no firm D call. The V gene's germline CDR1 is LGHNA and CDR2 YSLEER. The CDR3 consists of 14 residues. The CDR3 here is CVSSQGPLGNEQFF. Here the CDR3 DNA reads TGCGTCAGCAGCCAAGGACCCCTAGGAAATGAGCAGTTCTTC.

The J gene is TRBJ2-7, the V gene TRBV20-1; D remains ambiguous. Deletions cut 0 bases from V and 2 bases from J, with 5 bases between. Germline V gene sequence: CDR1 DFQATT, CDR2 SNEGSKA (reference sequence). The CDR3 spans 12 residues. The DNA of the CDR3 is TGCAGTGCTAGAGAGATAACCTACGAGCAGTACTTC. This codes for CSAREITYEQYF.

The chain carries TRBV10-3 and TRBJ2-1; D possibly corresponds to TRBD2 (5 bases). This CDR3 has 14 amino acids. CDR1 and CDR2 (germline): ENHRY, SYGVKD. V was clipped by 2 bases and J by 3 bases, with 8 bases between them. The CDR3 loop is CAISEGEFYNEQFF. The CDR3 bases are TGTGCCATCAGTGAGGGGGAGTTCTACAATGAGCAGTTCTTC.

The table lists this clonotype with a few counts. In DNA form, the CDR3 reads TGTGCCAGCTCGCTACTTCGGGAGACCCAGTACTTC. This codes for CASSLLRETQYF. The chain carries TRBV18 and TRBJ2-5; unclear D gene. This CDR3 is 12 amino acids long. The germline V gene encodes CDR1 KGHSH and CDR2 LQKENI. The V and J ends lost 6 bases and 5 bases respectively, with 10 bases between them.

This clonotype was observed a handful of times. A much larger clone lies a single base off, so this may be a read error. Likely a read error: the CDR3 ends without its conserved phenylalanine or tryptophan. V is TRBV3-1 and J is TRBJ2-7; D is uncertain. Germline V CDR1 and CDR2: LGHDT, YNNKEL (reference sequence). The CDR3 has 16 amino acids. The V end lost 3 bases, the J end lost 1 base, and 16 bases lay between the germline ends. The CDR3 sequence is CASSHGIGSASYEQYL. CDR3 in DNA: TGTGCCAGCAGCCATGGGATAGGCAGCGCTTCCTACGAGCAGTACCTC.